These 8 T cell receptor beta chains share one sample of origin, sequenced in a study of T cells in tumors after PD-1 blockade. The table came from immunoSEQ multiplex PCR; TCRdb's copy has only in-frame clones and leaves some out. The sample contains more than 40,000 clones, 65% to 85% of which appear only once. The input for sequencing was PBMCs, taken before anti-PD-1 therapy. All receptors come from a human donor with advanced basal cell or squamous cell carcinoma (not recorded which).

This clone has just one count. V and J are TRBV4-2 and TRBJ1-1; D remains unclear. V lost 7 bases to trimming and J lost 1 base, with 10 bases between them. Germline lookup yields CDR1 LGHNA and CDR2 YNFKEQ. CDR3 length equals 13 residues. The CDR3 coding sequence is TGTGCCAGCACCCCCCGGGCGAACACTGAAGCTTTCTTT. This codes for CASTPRANTEAFF.

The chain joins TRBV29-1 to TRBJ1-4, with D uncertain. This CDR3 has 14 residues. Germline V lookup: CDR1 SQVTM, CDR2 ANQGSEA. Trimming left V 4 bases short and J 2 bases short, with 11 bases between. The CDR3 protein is CSVGVGGTNEKLFF. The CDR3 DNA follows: TGCAGCGTTGGTGTAGGAGGGACTAATGAAAAACTGTTTTTT. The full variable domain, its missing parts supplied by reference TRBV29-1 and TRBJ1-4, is SAVISQKPSRDICQRGTSLTIQCQVDSQVTMMFWYRQQPGQSLTLIATANQGSEATYESGFVIDKFPISRPNLTFSTLTVSNMSPEDSSIYLCSVGVGGTNEKLFFGSGTQLSVL.

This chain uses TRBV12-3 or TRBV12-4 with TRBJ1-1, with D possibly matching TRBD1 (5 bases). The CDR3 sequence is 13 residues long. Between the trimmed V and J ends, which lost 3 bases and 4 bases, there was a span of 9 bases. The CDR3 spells CASSLGVGTEAFF. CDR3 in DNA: TGTGCCAGCAGTTTGGGGGTAGGCACTGAAGCTTTCTTT.

The CDR3 sequence is CASSPGQGRYSEAFF. Written as DNA, the CDR3 is TGTGCCAGCAGCCCGGGACAGGGACGCTATTCTGAAGCTTTCTTT. This sequence joins TRBV7-2 and TRBJ1-1; 9 bases line up with TRBD1. The germline gives CDR1 SGHTA, CDR2 FQGNSA. This CDR3 is built from 15 residues. Unmatched junction bases numbered 10, after V lost 5 bases and J lost 6 bases.

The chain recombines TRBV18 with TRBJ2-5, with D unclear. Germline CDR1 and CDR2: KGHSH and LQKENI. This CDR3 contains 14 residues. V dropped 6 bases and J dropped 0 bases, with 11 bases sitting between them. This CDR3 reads CASSPTEYQETQYF. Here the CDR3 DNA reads TGTGCCAGCTCGCCTACAGAGTACCAAGAGACCCAGTACTTC.

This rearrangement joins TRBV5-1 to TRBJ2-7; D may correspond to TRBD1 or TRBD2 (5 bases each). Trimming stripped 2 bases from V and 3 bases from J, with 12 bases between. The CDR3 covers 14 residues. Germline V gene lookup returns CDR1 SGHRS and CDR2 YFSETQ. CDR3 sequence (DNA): TGCGCCAGCAGCTTCGGGACCGAACTCTACGAGCAGTACTTC. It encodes CASSFGTELYEQYF.

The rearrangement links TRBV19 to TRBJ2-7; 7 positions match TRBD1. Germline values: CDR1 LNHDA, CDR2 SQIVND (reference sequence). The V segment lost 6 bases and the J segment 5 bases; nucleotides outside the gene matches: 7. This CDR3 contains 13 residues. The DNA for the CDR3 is TGTGCCAGTAGGGACAGGAATAGTCACGAGCAGTACTTC. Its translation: CASRDRNSHEQYF.

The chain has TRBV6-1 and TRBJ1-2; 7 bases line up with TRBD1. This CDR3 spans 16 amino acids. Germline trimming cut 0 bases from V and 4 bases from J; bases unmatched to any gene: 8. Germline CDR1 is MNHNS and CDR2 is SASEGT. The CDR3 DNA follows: TGTGCCAGCAGTGAAGCGCAGGGGGAGCCTGCCTATGGCTACACCTTC. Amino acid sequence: CASSEAQGEPAYGYTF.